A single T cell receptor beta chain is shown here with its context. Then a second PCR, running roughly 6 to 11 cycles, was carried out with a sample-barcoded 5' primer and a J-beta primer mix. A template-switch adaptor containing 12 random nucleotides labeled each cDNA molecule. TCRdb used MiXCR to reprocess the 5' RACE reads, holding one entry per CDR3 protein. The data show about 1.8 million distinct CDR3 sequences, with less than 50% seen just once and more than 2% held by the top ten. The authors extracted at least 5 micrograms of total RNA per sample. These data are taken from a study of blood T cells in healthy people across ages. The CDR3 is made up of 16 amino acids. The germline CDR1 and CDR2 sequences are SGHTA and FQGNSA. Trimming took 2 bases from V and 3 from J; bases not matched to a gene: 2.

This TCR was recovered from a woman in her thirties or forties in good health. The sample taken for sequencing was blood. The chain uses TRBV7-2 and TRBJ2-5, with 14 bases matching TRBD2. The CDR3 is CASSLWGLAGEETQYF. The CDR3 DNA sequence: TGTGCCAGCAGCTTATGGGGACTAGCGGGGGAAGAGACCCAGTACTTC. The whole variable domain, filled in from reference TRBV7-2 and TRBJ2-5, reads GAGVSQSPSNKVTEKGKDVELRCDPISGHTALYWYRQSLGQGLEFLIYFQGNSAPDKSGLPSDRFSAERTGGSVSTLTIQRTQQEDSAVYLCASSLWGLAGEETQYFGPGTRLLVL.